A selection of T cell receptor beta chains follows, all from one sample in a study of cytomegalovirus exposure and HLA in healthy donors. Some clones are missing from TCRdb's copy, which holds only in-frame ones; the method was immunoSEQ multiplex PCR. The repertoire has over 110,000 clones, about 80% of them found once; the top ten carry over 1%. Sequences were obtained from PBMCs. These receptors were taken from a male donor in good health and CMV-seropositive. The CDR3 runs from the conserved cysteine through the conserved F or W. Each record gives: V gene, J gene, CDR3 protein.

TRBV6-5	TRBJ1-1	CASSGTGETEAFF
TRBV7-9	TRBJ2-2	CASSSSGNTGELFF
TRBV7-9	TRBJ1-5	CASTQTGAQPQHF
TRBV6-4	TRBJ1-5	CASSGQANQPQHF
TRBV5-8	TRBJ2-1	CASSLAPESYNEQFF
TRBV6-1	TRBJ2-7	CASSEHHRGQNEQYF
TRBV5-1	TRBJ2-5	CASSWDRGETQYF
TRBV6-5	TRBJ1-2	CASSYVFGGSTYGYTF
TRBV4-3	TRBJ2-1	CASSQEPTGFQLTPNEQFF
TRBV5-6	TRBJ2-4	CASSLLAGGAKNIQYF
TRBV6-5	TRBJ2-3	CASSYSGGGTDTQYF
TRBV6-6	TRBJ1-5	CATYRELGQPQHF
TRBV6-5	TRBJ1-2	CASSWTGENGYTF
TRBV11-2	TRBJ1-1	CASSLLRRGEAFF
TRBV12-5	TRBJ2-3	CASGLSPTADTQYF
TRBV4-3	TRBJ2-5	CASSQDLPGQGYQETQYF
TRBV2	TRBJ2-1	CASSAGTKQFF
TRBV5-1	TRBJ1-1	CASSPDRGRVWDTEAFF
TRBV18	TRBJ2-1	CASSPNSGSNLYNEQFF
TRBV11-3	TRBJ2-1	CASSSYRANEQFF
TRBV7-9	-	CASSSPSGSLYEQYF
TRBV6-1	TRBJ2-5	CASSEGIRGLEETQYF
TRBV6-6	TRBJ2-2	CASSSAGNTGELFF
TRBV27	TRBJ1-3	CASQRGAESGNTIYF
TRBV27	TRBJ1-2	CASGQPNYGYTF
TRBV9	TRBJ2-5	CASSGLAQAHQETQYF
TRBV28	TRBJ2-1	CASSFRYTSQSYNEQFF
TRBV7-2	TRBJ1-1	CASSHPLAGGGTEAFF
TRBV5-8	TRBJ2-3	CASREYFGGDTDTQYF
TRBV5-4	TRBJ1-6	CASSLEWADYNSPLHF
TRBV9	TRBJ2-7	CASSASGTGSEEQYF
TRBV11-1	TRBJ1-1	CASGGQMNTEAFF
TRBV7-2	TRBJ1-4	CASSFSGLGEKLFF
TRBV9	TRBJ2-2	CASSVLWTGDTGELFF
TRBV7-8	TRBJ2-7	CASSPRDRVYEQYF
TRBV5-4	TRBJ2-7	CASSYGQGRGQYF
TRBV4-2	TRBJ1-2	CASSQVGAGGNYGYTF
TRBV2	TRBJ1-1	CASSGQGIGTEAFF
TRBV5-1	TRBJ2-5	CASRPTGGRAETQYF